This is a list of T cell receptor beta chains from one sample in a study of blood T cell repertoires in COVID-19. Some clones are missing from TCRdb's copy, which holds only in-frame ones; the method was immunoSEQ multiplex PCR. The data hold tens of thousands of clones, with approximately 87% observed a single time. The source material was peripheral blood. The origin of the receptors is a human donor in a cohort sampled during active COVID-19. The CDR3 runs from the conserved cysteine through the conserved F or W. A D gene is named only where the DNA matches it firmly. Where a row states a size, it is once, few, many or the class of an expanded clone; other rows omit it.

cdr3_aa,cdr3_nt,clone_size,d_call,j_call,v_call
CASSYRTGRNEQFF,TGTGCCAGCAGCTACCGGACAGGGAGGAATGAGCAGTTCTTC,NA,TRBD1,TRBJ2-1,TRBV7-2
CASSLMGGGHNEQFF,TGTGCCAGCAGCTTAATGGGCGGGGGGCACAATGAGCAGTTCTTC,NA,TRBD2,TRBJ2-1,TRBV5-6
CASSFTGDTEAFF,TGTGCCAGCAGTTTTACGGGGGACACTGAAGCTTTCTTT,NA,NA,TRBJ1-1,TRBV27
CARERLNTGELFF,TGTGCCAGGGAGCGACTGAACACCGGGGAGCTGTTTTTT,NA,NA,TRBJ2-2,TRBV4-2
CASSLEGDRFYEQYF,TGTGCCAGCAGCTTAGAAGGGGACAGGTTCTACGAGCAGTACTTC,few,TRBD1,TRBJ2-7,TRBV11-2
CASSSQGKNQPQHF,TGTGCCAGTAGTAGTCAGGGGAAAAATCAGCCCCAGCATTTT,NA,NA,TRBJ1-5,TRBV19
CASSYVGYSNQPQHF,TGTGCCAGCAGTTACGTCGGGTATAGCAATCAGCCCCAGCATTTT,NA,NA,TRBJ1-5,TRBV6-6
CASSQDGSLPGETQYF,TGTGCCAGCAGCCAAGATGGGAGCCTCCCGGGAGAGACCCAGTACTTC,few,NA,TRBJ2-5,TRBV4-2
CASSAAGTGGNEQYF,TGTGCCAGCAGCGCTGCCGGGACAGGGGGCAACGAGCAGTACTTC,NA,TRBD1,TRBJ2-7,TRBV9
CASSYTGTTQETQYF,TGTGCCAGCAGTTACACGGGTACGACGCAAGAGACCCAGTACTTC,once,NA,TRBJ2-5,TRBV6-2/TRBV6-3
CASSPLGGEAFF,TGTGCCAGCTCACCACTTGGAGGTGAAGCTTTCTTT,NA,NA,TRBJ1-1,TRBV18
CAISEGGNDEQYF,TGTGCCATCAGTGAGGGCGGGAACGACGAGCAGTACTTC,NA,NA,TRBJ2-7,TRBV10-3
CATRGTDTQYF,TGTGCCACCCGGGGTACAGATACGCAGTATTTT,NA,NA,TRBJ2-3,TRBV5-3
CASITSLYEQYF,TGTGCCAGCATCACTAGCTTGTACGAGCAGTACTTC,NA,NA,TRBJ2-7,TRBV2
CASSQDVQVAYEQYF,TGCGCCAGCAGCCAAGATGTCCAGGTCGCCTACGAGCAGTACTTC,NA,NA,TRBJ2-7,TRBV4-3
CASSAQVGRGTEAFF,TGTGCCAGCAGCGCGCAGGTGGGGCGCGGCACTGAAGCTTTCTTT,NA,NA,TRBJ1-1,TRBV9
CSAPDRGEAFF,TGCAGTGCTCCTGACAGGGGAGAAGCTTTCTTT,NA,TRBD1,TRBJ1-1,TRBV20-1
CASSHRGQGKNTEAFF,TGTGCCAGCAGTCACAGGGGACAGGGGAAGAACACTGAAGCTTTCTTT,NA,TRBD1,TRBJ1-1,TRBV6-2/TRBV6-3
CASSAGPSYEQYF,TGTGCCAGCAGCGCGGGCCCTAGCTACGAGCAGTACTTC,NA,NA,TRBJ2-7,TRBV5-4
CASLPSGGTAGELFF,TGTGCCAGTCTTCCTAGCGGGGGCACGGCCGGGGAGCTGTTTTTT,once,TRBD2,TRBJ2-2,TRBV2
CAWSRDRVYGYTF,TGTGCCTGGAGCCGGGACAGGGTGTACGGTTACACCTTC,NA,TRBD1,TRBJ1-2,TRBV30
CASSPEDRPLQPQHF,TGTGCCAGCAGCCCTGAAGACAGGCCTCTTCAGCCCCAGCATTTT,NA,NA,TRBJ1-5,TRBV7-8
CSASSLRPNQPQHF,TGCAGTGCTAGTAGCCTCCGCCCAAATCAGCCCCAGCATTTT,NA,NA,TRBJ1-5,TRBV20-1
CASSAGLAAYNEQFF,TGTGCCAGCAGTGCGGGACTAGCGGCATACAATGAGCAGTTCTTC,NA,TRBD2,TRBJ2-1,TRBV28
CASSEISGRSHEQYF,TGTGCCAGCAGCGAGATTAGCGGGAGGTCCCACGAGCAGTACTTC,once,TRBD2,TRBJ2-7,TRBV2
CAISEQENEAFF,TGTGCCATCAGCGAACAGGAAAATGAAGCTTTCTTT,NA,NA,TRBJ1-1,TRBV10-3
CASSLTLPFYGYTF,TGTGCCAGCTCACTCACATTACCCTTCTATGGCTACACCTTC,NA,NA,TRBJ1-2,TRBV18
CASSLYTTYEQYF,TGTGCCAGCAGCTTATATACTACCTACGAGCAGTACTTC,NA,NA,TRBJ2-7,TRBV7-8
CAWSRGLAPYEQYF,TGTGCCTGGAGCCGAGGACTAGCGCCCTACGAGCAGTACTTC,once,TRBD2,TRBJ2-7,TRBV30
CASRPDRGQNTEAFF,TGTGCCTCGAGGCCGGACAGGGGGCAGAACACTGAAGCTTTCTTT,NA,TRBD1,TRBJ1-1,TRBV9
CATSEGGHTEAFF,TGTGCCACCAGTGAGGGAGGACACACTGAAGCTTTCTTT,few,NA,TRBJ1-1,TRBV24-1
CASSYDSIRRETNQPQHF,TGTGCCAGCAGTTACGATTCCATACGACGGGAAACCAATCAGCCCCAGCATTTT,few,NA,TRBJ1-5,TRBV6-2/TRBV6-3
CASIGGQLNTEAFF,TGTGCCAGTATCGGTGGACAGCTGAACACTGAAGCTTTCTTT,few,NA,TRBJ1-1,TRBV19
CASSKTPGQVVTYEQYF,TGTGCCAGCAGCAAGACACCGGGACAGGTAGTAACCTACGAGCAGTACTTC,NA,TRBD1,TRBJ2-7,TRBV6-2/TRBV6-3
CASSPPSLEQYF,TGTGCCAGCAGCCCCCCTAGCCTGGAGCAGTACTTC,NA,NA,TRBJ2-7,TRBV7-2
CASSDNYNEQFF,TGTGCCAGTAGTGACAACTACAATGAGCAGTTCTTC,once,NA,TRBJ2-1,TRBV19
CASSHQDSAYNEQFF,TGCGCCAGCAGCCATCAGGACTCGGCCTACAATGAGCAGTTCTTC,NA,NA,TRBJ2-1,TRBV4-1
CASSAHSGSEQYF,TGTGCCAGCAGTGCCCACTCGGGTAGCGAGCAGTACTTC,NA,NA,TRBJ2-7,TRBV27
CSAAGTGGYEQFF,TGCAGCGCAGCCGGGACAGGGGGCTATGAGCAGTTCTTC,NA,TRBD1,TRBJ2-1,TRBV29-1
CASSLSNKGALGYTF,TGTGCCAGCAGCTTATCGAACAAGGGGGCTTTGGGCTACACCTTC,NA,TRBD1,TRBJ1-2,TRBV7-8
CAISERDRGEQYF,TGTGCCATCAGTGAAAGGGACAGGGGCGAGCAGTACTTC,NA,TRBD1,TRBJ2-7,TRBV10-3
CASGQLVSGNTIYF,TGTGCCAGCGGACAGTTGGTCTCTGGAAACACCATATATTTT,NA,NA,TRBJ1-3,TRBV13
CASSTPGQGDEQYF,TGTGCCAGCAGCACTCCGGGACAGGGTGACGAGCAGTACTTC,few,TRBD1,TRBJ2-7,TRBV7-9
CASRSSGTYEQYF,TGTGCCAGCCGATCTAGCGGAACCTACGAGCAGTACTTC,NA,TRBD2,TRBJ2-7,TRBV12-3/TRBV12-4